The rows below give T cell receptor beta chains drawn from one sample of a study of shared clonotypes between healthy human individuals. TCRdb's table, derived via immunoSEQ multiplex PCR, lists solely in-frame clones and lacks some. The sample has around 2.5 million clones, roughly 93% seen once. Sequencing was performed on naive CD4+ T cells from PBMCs. These receptors originate from a young man in good health. Some clones in this sample may be carry-over from other donors' samples. CDR3s leave out the opening cysteine and the closing phenylalanine or tryptophan. The order of the fields is J gene, D gene, V gene, CDR3 protein. A D gene is named only where the DNA matches it firmly.

TRBJ2-1	.	TRBV7-9	ASSLEAAYNEQF
TRBJ2-7	.	TRBV27	ASSRGGYEQY
TRBJ1-5	.	TRBV18	ASSPTGPDQPQH
TRBJ2-2	TRBD2	TRBV27	ASSLSGANTGELF
TRBJ2-1	TRBD2	TRBV12-5	ASGQRTSGRANEQF
TRBJ1-2	.	TRBV19	ATSRTALNYGYT
TRBJ1-5	.	TRBV19	ASSIRQRVRDSNQPQH
TRBJ2-3	.	TRBV30	AWSVLVTQY
TRBJ1-2	TRBD1	TRBV28	ASSLWRQGAGYT
TRBJ1-1	.	TRBV5-4	ASSLEISVSNTEAF
TRBJ1-2	TRBD1	TRBV7-2	ASSRQLSGGAGYGYT
TRBJ1-2	TRBD1	TRBV28	ASSSRTGSANYGYT
TRBJ2-3	TRBD2	TRBV9	ASSVALAGAGGTDTQY
TRBJ1-4	.	TRBV28	ASSLTGPNEKLF
TRBJ2-3	TRBD1	TRBV9	ASSPRSGGEADTQY
TRBJ2-7	.	TRBV10-3	AISESAGVSYEQY
TRBJ1-1	.	TRBV6-4	ASRADGEHTEAF
TRBJ2-2	TRBD2	TRBV5-1	ASSLLAGGNTGELF
TRBJ2-2	TRBD1	TRBV5-1	ASSEGQGNTGELF
TRBJ2-7	.	TRBV27	ASSRQRNNYEQY
TRBJ2-3	.	TRBV6-5	ASSYSAGGGTDTQY
TRBJ2-5	.	TRBV18	ASSPSLSAGQETQY
TRBJ1-2	TRBD1	TRBV5-4	ASSLDYRGRNYGYT
TRBJ2-1	TRBD2	TRBV11-2	ASSSQLAGAYNEQF
TRBJ2-7	.	TRBV5-1	ASSLQMGVSEQY
TRBJ2-1	TRBD2	TRBV7-8	ASSLVQRLAVPSSGQF
TRBJ2-5	TRBD2	TRBV2	ASTRTSGREETQY
TRBJ1-4	.	TRBV11-1	ASSPRRGSTNEKLF
TRBJ1-1	.	TRBV19	ASSTPKNSMNTEAF